This is a list of T cell receptor beta chains from one sample in a study of T cell changes during pregnancy in multiple sclerosis. Only in-frame clones appear in the TCRdb table, and some are missing; sequencing was by immunoSEQ multiplex PCR. The table includes 55,000 or so clones, over 80% detected once. This material consisted of CD4+ T cells from peripheral blood mononuclear cells, taken after pregnancy. Receptor source: a female donor with multiple sclerosis, enrolled in a pregnancy study. The conserved cysteine and the conserved F or W are not part of the CDR3 here. Fields, in order: J gene, D gene, V gene, CDR3 protein. D genes are given only for firm matches.

TRBJ2-2,TRBD2,TRBV30,AWSVGERGFNTGELF
TRBJ2-1,TRBD2,TRBV6-4,ASSSLAGGPNNEQF
TRBJ1-1,TRBD1,TRBV2,ASSERQGNTEAF
TRBJ2-7,.,TRBV4-3,ASSQAPSDRAYEQY
TRBJ1-2,TRBD1,TRBV19,ASIPTGKPETRT
TRBJ1-3,.,TRBV7-8,ASSLTRGYHGNTIY
TRBJ2-7,.,TRBV7-9,ASSPLGLNSSYEQY
TRBJ2-5,TRBD2,TRBV9,ASSVNERGQETQY
TRBJ2-2,.,TRBV4-1,ASSQVQGYPGELF
TRBJ1-3,TRBD1,TRBV6-5,ASSLTGVSGNTIY
TRBJ2-3,.,TRBV27,ASSSSRAQY
TRBJ1-2,TRBD1,TRBV7-2,ASFGQGNYGYT
TRBJ2-1,TRBD2,TRBV7-9,ASSSPGSGGSYNEQF
TRBJ1-3,TRBD1,TRBV7-2,ASSPRVTGIGNTIY
TRBJ2-1,TRBD2,TRBV10-1,ASSLAGGHPMNEQF
TRBJ1-1,.,TRBV2,ASRRQQNTEAF
TRBJ1-6,TRBD1,TRBV30,AWMPGQGFSPLH
TRBJ2-5,.,TRBV4-3,ASSQDSLETQY
TRBJ1-2,.,TRBV27,ASSFTDANYGYT
TRBJ1-2,.,TRBV6-5,ASRTGSIDGYT
TRBJ1-1,TRBD1,TRBV7-9,ASGTGVNTEAF
TRBJ2-3,TRBD2,TRBV27,ASSFWASGGDTQY
TRBJ2-4,.,TRBV14,ASSQTTGPRGPAKNIQY
TRBJ2-3,TRBD2,TRBV11-3,ASSPGGGGRADTQY
TRBJ2-5,.,TRBV6-8,ASSASDQETQY
TRBJ2-2,.,TRBV27,ASTLNGANTGELF
TRBJ2-2,TRBD1,TRBV2,ASNGQGRNTGELF
TRBJ2-1,.,TRBV11-2,ASTVDSYNEQF
TRBJ1-1,.,TRBV6-5,ASSYSSGINTEAF